The present T cell receptor (beta chain) was sequenced within a study of blood T cell repertoires in COVID-19. At the level of the study: PBMCs, B-cell-depleted T cells, or T cells provided the cDNA or gDNA that made up the material.

In the original workflow: Estimation of nucleated cell counts relied on the amplification of reference gene primers. Assay used: immunoSEQ multiplex PCR; TCRdb lists only in-frame clones, some missing. The V and J calls and clone size were taken over from that table, and D and trimming were inferred from the DNA. The table has approximately 210,000 clones, about 90% seen once. This clone has a single count. Germline V CDR1 and CDR2: MNHEY, SMNVEV (reference sequence). V shed 6 bases and J shed 4 bases, with 13 bases lying between them. This CDR3 has 15 residues. The gene calls are TRBV27 and TRBJ1-6; D not resolved. The clonotype comes from a man younger than 40 with acute or convalescent COVID-19. Sequenced: peripheral blood. In DNA, the CDR3 is TGTGCCAGCAGACCGCGGGCGGCGTATAATTCACCCCTCCACTTT. Encoded protein: CASRPRAAYNSPLHF.